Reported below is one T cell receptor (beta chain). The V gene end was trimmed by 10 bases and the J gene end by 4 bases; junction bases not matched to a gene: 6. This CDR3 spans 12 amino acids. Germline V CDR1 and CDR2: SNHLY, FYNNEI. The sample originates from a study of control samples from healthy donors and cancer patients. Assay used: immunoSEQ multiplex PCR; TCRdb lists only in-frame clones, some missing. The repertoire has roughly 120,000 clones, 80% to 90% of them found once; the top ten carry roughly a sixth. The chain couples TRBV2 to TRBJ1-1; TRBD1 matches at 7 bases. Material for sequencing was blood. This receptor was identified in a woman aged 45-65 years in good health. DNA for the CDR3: TGTGCCATCCGAGACAGGGTCACTGAAGCTTTCTTT. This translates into CAIRDRVTEAFF.